This passage covers 14 T cell receptor beta chains from one sample sequenced in a study of CD8+CD57+ T cells in acquired aplastic anemia listed by TCRdb under 2018. TCRdb shows the sequencer as Illumina HiSeq 2000. Genomic DNA served as template for TCR beta VDJ combination and CDR3 sequence profiling. TCRdb applied fastp at Q25 and MiXCR to the public reads, then kept only in-frame beta chains. Merged by CDR3 protein, the rows form single entries marked with the most common genes and DNA. For this sample the table gives over 35,000 distinct CDR3 sequences, of which roughly 65% were detected only once. The ten largest clones take up 20% to 30% of the sample. Sequencing was done on a sample of sorted CD4+, CD8+, or CD8+CD57+ T cells (not recorded which) from PBMCs. These receptors came from a human donor in good health, serving as a control.

At least ten counts were recorded for this clonotype. The chain has TRBV7-2 and TRBJ1-1, with D possibly TRBD1 on 6 matching bases. CDR1 SGHTA and CDR2 FQGNSA come from the germline V gene. The CDR3 runs 13 residues. V shed 5 bases and J shed 4 bases, with 11 bases lying between them. The chain's CDR3 is CASSRIGGTEAFF. The CDR3 DNA reads TGTGCCAGCAGCCGCATAGGGGGCACTGAAGCTTTCTTT.

This rearrangement joins TRBV10-3 to TRBJ2-5; D tentatively reads TRBD1 or TRBD2 (5 bases each). This CDR3 has 14 amino acids. Germline loops: CDR1 ENHRY, CDR2 SYGVKD. Trimming pared 6 bases from V and 4 bases from J, leaving 15 bases between. The CDR3 reads CAIRGGPRGETQYF. The CDR3, as DNA: TGTGCCATCAGAGGCGGGCCGAGGGGAGAGACCCAGTACTTC.

With regard to this clonotype: Sequence at one end of the junction differs from germline and may be a read error. This chain connects TRBV20-1 to TRBJ1-1; D is unresolved. CDR3 size: 16 residues. Germline V gene sequence: CDR1 DFQATT, CDR2 SNEGSKA (reference sequence). CDR3 in DNA: TGCAGTGCCGTGGGAACAGATACACGAGCGAACGCTGAAGCTTTCTTT. Translating gives CSAVGTDTRANAEAFF.

This clonotype was recorded at least ten times. V and J are TRBV5-5 and TRBJ2-7; D is unclear. The CDR3 contains 15 residues. CDR1 and CDR2 from the germline V gene are SGHKS and YYEKEE (reference sequence). V lost 2 bases and J 2 bases, leaving 14 bases between the germline ends. The DNA for the CDR3 is TGTGCCAGCAGCTTCGACATTGGAAAGACCTACGAGCAGTACTTC. Residues: CASSFDIGKTYEQYF.

This clonotype was recorded at least ten times. The rearrangement joins TRBV9 to TRBJ1-3; the match to TRBD1 covers 7 bases. CDR1 and CDR2 (germline): SGDLS, YYNGEE. The CDR3 length is 15 residues. J gave up 2 bases and V 1 base, and 3 bases lay outside the gene matches. CDR3 DNA sequence: TGTGCCAGCAGCGTATACACAGGGGCTGGAAACACCATATATTTT. This sequence encodes CASSVYTGAGNTIYF.

The V and J genes are TRBV6-2 or TRBV6-3 and TRBJ1-1, with D perhaps matching TRBD1 (5 bases). The V end lost 0 bases, the J end lost 5 bases, and 16 bases lay between the germline ends. The CDR3 is made up of 16 amino acids. In germline, CDR1 is MNHEY, CDR2 SVGEGT. DNA of the CDR3: TGTGCCAGCAGTTACTCGGCAGGGACCATGGGAACTGAAGCTTTCTTT. It yields the protein CASSYSAGTMGTEAFF.

V and J are TRBV7-6 and TRBJ2-7, with unresolved D. CDR1 SGHVS and CDR2 FNYEAQ come from the germline V gene. The CDR3 spans 13 residues. Between the trimmed V and J ends, which lost 4 bases and 4 bases, there was a span of 11 bases. CDR3 in DNA: TGTGCCAGCAGCTCATTATCGAGGTACGAGCAGTACTTC. Its translation is CASSSLSRYEQYF. Supplemented by reference TRBV7-6 and TRBJ2-7, the full variable domain reads GAGVSQSPRYKVTKRGQDVALRCDPISGHVSLYWYRQALGQGPEFLTYFNYEAQQDKSGLPNDRFSAERPEGSISTLTIQRTEQRDSAMYRCASSSLSRYEQYFGPGTRLTVT.

The chain couples TRBV15 to TRBJ1-6; D may be TRBD1 (5 bases). With 3 bases removed from V and 7 bases from J, the gap between germline ends came to 13 bases. Germline-derived CDR1 and CDR2 are LNHNV and YYDKDF (reference sequence). This CDR3 region has 15 residues. The CDR3 coding sequence is TGTGCCACCAGCAGGTCAAAAGCAGGGAATTCACCCCTCCACTTT. Amino acid sequence: CATSRSKAGNSPLHF. Complete variable domain (other parts from reference TRBV15 and TRBJ1-6): DAMVIQNPRYQVTQFGKPVTLSCSQTLNHNVMYWYQQKSSQAPKLLFHYYDKDFNNEADTPDNFQSRRPNTSFCFLDIRSPGLGDTAMYLCATSRSKAGNSPLHFGNGTRLTVT.

V usage is TRBV5-1 and J usage is TRBJ1-6; no clear D gene. V lost 4 bases to trimming and J lost 5 bases, with 7 bases between them. The CDR3 runs to 13 residues. CDR1 and CDR2 from the germline V gene are SGHRS and YFSETQ. In nucleotides, the CDR3 is TGCGCCAGCAGCCTCGATAATAATTCACCCCTCCACTTT. It yields the protein CASSLDNNSPLHF.

This clonotype was found once. V and J are TRBV7-8 and TRBJ1-1, with D tentatively TRBD1 (5 bases). The ends were cut back, 6 bases at V and 0 bases at J, with 11 bases in the middle. Germline V gene sequence: CDR1 SGHVS, CDR2 FQNEAQ. There are 14 residues in the CDR3. Here the CDR3 reads CASSPGRLNTEAFF. The CDR3 DNA is TGTGCCAGCAGTCCGGGACGGCTGAACACTGAAGCTTTCTTT.

This clonotype was detected only a few times. The rearrangement links TRBV15 to TRBJ1-1; D is uncertain. V gave up 5 bases and J gave up 4 bases, with 14 bases separating them. CDR1 is LNHNV and CDR2 is YYDKDF in the germline V gene (reference sequence). CDR3 size: 14 residues. DNA for the CDR3: TGTGCCACCAGCCGTCCGACGGAAAGCACTGAAGCTTTCTTT. Encoded protein: CATSRPTESTEAFF.

This chain connects TRBV20-1 to TRBJ1-1; D gene unclear. V was trimmed by 5 bases and J by 8 bases, leaving 3 bases between them. This CDR3 region has 8 residues. CDR1 DFQATT and CDR2 SNEGSKA come from the germline V gene (reference sequence). CDR3 in DNA: TGCAGTGCTGCGGAAGCTTTCTTT. Its protein product is CSAAEAFF.

Ten or more counts support this clonotype. This sequence joins TRBV4-1 and TRBJ2-1; D possibly corresponds to TRBD2 (5 bases). This CDR3 has 14 amino acids. Trimming removed 5 bases from V and 8 bases from J, with 16 bases in between. Germline loops: CDR1 MGHRA, CDR2 YSYEKL. The CDR3 coding sequence is TGCGCCAGCAGCTTAGGACTGCTGGAGGATGAGCAGTTCTTC. The encoded protein is CASSLGLLEDEQFF.

CDR3 in DNA: TGCGCCAGCAGCCCCTCCCCGGGACAGGGGGGATCCTACGAGCAGTACTTC. Its protein is CASSPSPGQGGSYEQYF. The chain has TRBV4-3 and TRBJ2-7, with 11 bases matching TRBD1. The CDR3 length is 17 residues. Germline V gene sequence: CDR1 LGHNA, CDR2 YSLEER. V was clipped by 4 bases and J by 1 base; unmatched bases: 9.